This TCR beta chain was identified in a study of blood T cell repertoires in COVID-19. Produced via immunoSEQ multiplex PCR; TCRdb's table is partial and in-frame only. This sample yields 130,000 or so clones, of which roughly 90% are seen a single time; roughly 2.1% belongs to the top ten. This CDR3 contains 14 residues. Looked up from germline, CDR1 is MNHNY and CDR2 is SVGAGI (reference sequence). J was trimmed by 6 bases and V by 5 bases; bases with no gene match: 9. The sequence was obtained from an older man with active COVID-19. The chain joins TRBV6-6 to TRBJ2-7; 8 positions match TRBD2. The material sequenced was peripheral blood. Here the CDR3 reads CASSTFGGGSEQYF. DNA of the CDR3: TGTGCCAGCAGTACCTTCGGGGGGGGGTCCGAGCAGTACTTC.